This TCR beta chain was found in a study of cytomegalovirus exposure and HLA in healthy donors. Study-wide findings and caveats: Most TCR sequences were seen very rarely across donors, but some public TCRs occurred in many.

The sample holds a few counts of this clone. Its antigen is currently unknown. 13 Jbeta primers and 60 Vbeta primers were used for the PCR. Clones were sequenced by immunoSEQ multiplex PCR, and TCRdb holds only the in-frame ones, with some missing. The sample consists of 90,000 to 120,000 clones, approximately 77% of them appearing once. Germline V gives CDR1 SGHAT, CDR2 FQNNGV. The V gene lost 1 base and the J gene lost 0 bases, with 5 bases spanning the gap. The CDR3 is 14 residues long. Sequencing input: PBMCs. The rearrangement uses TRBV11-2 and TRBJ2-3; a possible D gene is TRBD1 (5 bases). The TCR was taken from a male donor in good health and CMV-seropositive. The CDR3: CASSLGQSTDTQYF. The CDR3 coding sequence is TGTGCCAGCAGCTTAGGACAGAGCACAGATACGCAGTATTTT.